This T cell receptor beta chain was sequenced for a study of T cells in Graves' hyperthyroidism and ophthalmopathy. Germline assignment: CDR1 MNHNS and CDR2 SASEGT. The length of the CDR3 is 14 residues. V lost 6 bases, J lost 8 bases, and 9 bases stayed unmatched. Authors of the study amplified TCR beta CDR3 regions from RNA transcripts. HTBI primers were employed in a first-round RT-PCR of the TCR CDR3. TCRdb reprocessed the multiplex PCR reads with MiXCR, giving one entry per CDR3 protein. This sample yields roughly 750,000 distinct CDR3 sequences, of which over 15% are seen a single time; around 7.7% belongs to the top ten. This clonotype was seen only a few times. When ophthalmopathy did not progress within 18 months, Graves' hyperthyroidism was considered stable.

What was sequenced was blood. This TCR derives from a man between 18 and 35 years old with Graves' hyperthyroidism. The chain links TRBV6-1 to TRBJ2-1; 8 bases fit TRBD2. This CDR3 reads CASRPAGEGYEQFF. The DNA for the CDR3 is TGTGCCAGCAGGCCAGCGGGAGAGGGATATGAGCAGTTCTTC.